One and the same sample provided the 16 T cell receptor beta chains below, sequenced in a study of cytotoxic CD8 clonotypes in ibrutinib-treated CLL. Repertoires were generated with immunoSEQ multiplex PCR, while TCRdb's copy carries only in-frame clones and drops some. The sample contains 76,000 or so clones, around four fifths of which appear only once. The input for sequencing was PBMCs, taken after 24 months of ibrutinib treatment. These receptors all come from a human donor with chronic lymphocytic leukemia.

This sequence joins TRBV7-2 and TRBJ2-5; unclear D gene. V dropped 5 bases and J dropped 4 bases, with 17 bases sitting between them. Germline assignment: CDR1 SGHTA and CDR2 FQGNSA. The length of the CDR3 is 15 residues. The CDR3 DNA follows: TGTGCCAGCAGCGCGATCGGGTTTGGGTTAGAGACCCAGTACTTC. This sequence encodes CASSAIGFGLETQYF.

This clone was found once. DNA of the CDR3: TGTGCCAGCAGCGAACAGGGGCATAGCAATCAGCCCCAGCATTTT. Its protein is CASSEQGHSNQPQHF. V usage is TRBV25-1 and J usage is TRBJ1-5; TRBD1 matches 7 bases. Germline CDR1 MGHDK, CDR2 SYGVNS. The CDR3 contains 15 residues. V was pared by 6 bases and J by 0 bases, with 5 bases of the junction left unmatched.

V is TRBV2 and J is TRBJ2-5; tentative D call: TRBD2 (6 bases). The CDR3 is made up of 14 amino acids. Germline V CDR1 and CDR2: SNHLY, FYNNEI. V lost 2 bases, J lost 4 bases, and 11 bases lay in between. The CDR3 nucleotides are TGTGCCAGCAGTGAATACGGGGGAGGAGAGACCCAGTACTTC. Translating it yields CASSEYGGGETQYF.

The genes are TRBV7-9 and TRBJ2-7, with D perhaps matching TRBD2 (6 bases). CDR1 and CDR2 (germline): SEHNR, FQNEAQ (reference sequence). The CDR3 is 17 residues long. Trimming pared 2 bases from V and 1 base from J, leaving 18 bases between. The CDR3 here is CASSLSSGVILSYEQYF. In DNA, the CDR3 is TGTGCCAGCAGCTTAAGTTCGGGGGTCATTTTGTCCTACGAGCAGTACTTC.

The sample holds one count of this clone. The V and J genes are TRBV11-2 and TRBJ2-3; D may be TRBD2 (5 bases). The CDR3 spans 15 residues. From germline, CDR1 is SGHAT and CDR2 FQNNGV. V gave up 2 bases and J gave up 4 bases, with 13 bases separating them. The CDR3 sequence is CASSLWRGSADTQYF. The CDR3 DNA is TGTGCCAGCAGCTTATGGCGAGGGAGCGCAGATACGCAGTATTTT. Full variable domain (outside the CDR3, taken from reference TRBV11-2 and TRBJ2-3): EAGVAQSPRYKIIEKRQSVAFWCNPISGHATLYWYQQILGQGPKLLIQFQNNGVVDDSQLPKDRFSAERLKGVDSTLKIQPAKLEDSAVYLCASSLWRGSADTQYFGPGTRLTVL.

V is TRBV30 and J is TRBJ2-7; 9 bases align to TRBD1. The CDR3 is 15 residues long. Germline V gene lookup returns CDR1 GTSNPN and CDR2 SVGIG (reference sequence). With V trimmed by 2 bases and J by 4 bases, 9 bases remained unmatched. The CDR3 DNA follows: TGTGCCTGGAGTTTAGGGGGGACAGGGAGTTACGAGCAGTACTTC. Protein: CAWSLGGTGSYEQYF.

This sequence joins TRBV12-5 and TRBJ2-1, with no clear D. Trimming shortened V by 3 bases and J by 8 bases, and 5 bases separated the two germline ends. Looked up from germline, CDR1 is LGHNT and CDR2 is FRNRAP. CDR3 length equals 11 residues. CDR3 region: CASGFTDEQFF. CDR3 nucleotide sequence: TGTGCTAGTGGTTTTACGGATGAGCAGTTCTTC.

The J gene is TRBJ2-1, the V gene TRBV5-1, with D perhaps being TRBD1 or TRBD2 (6 bases each). The germline V gene has CDR1 SGHRS and CDR2 YFSETQ. This CDR3 is 15 amino acids long. Trimming removed 4 bases from V and 5 bases from J, with 16 bases in between. CDR3 bases: TGCGCCAGCAGCCCGAAGGGGGACTCAGACAATGAGCAGTTCTTC. Its protein product is CASSPKGDSDNEQFF.

The genes are TRBV29-1 and TRBJ2-7; TRBD1 aligns across 8 bases. Germline CDR1 is SQVTM and CDR2 is ANQGSEA. Trimming at V came to 0 bases and at J to 4 bases, leaving 8 bases not matched to a gene. The CDR3 consists of 15 residues. CDR3 sequence reads: CSVEDNAGGLYEQYF. As DNA, the CDR3 is TGCAGCGTTGAAGATAATGCAGGGGGCCTTTACGAGCAGTACTTC.

In its sample, this clone was seen a few times. The rearrangement uses TRBV28 and TRBJ1-2; D is unresolved. V lost 5 bases, J lost 2 bases, and 9 bases lay in between. This CDR3 is built from 13 residues. The germline gives CDR1 MDHEN, CDR2 SYDVKM. Here the CDR3 DNA reads TGTGCCAGCAGTCCCCCCATCAACTATGGCTACACCTTC. Translation: CASSPPINYGYTF.

The V and J genes are TRBV2 and TRBJ1-2; 7 bases fit TRBD1. Germline assignment: CDR1 SNHLY and CDR2 FYNNEI. V gave up 6 bases and J gave up 0 bases; unmatched junction bases: 4. The CDR3 is 14 amino acids. CDR3 amino acids: CASSRQGTNYGYTF. In nucleotides, the CDR3 is TGTGCCAGCAGCCGACAGGGCACTAACTATGGCTACACCTTC.

The V and J genes are TRBV21-1 and TRBJ2-1; the table names TRBD2, a call not compared with the DNA. TRBV21-1 is flagged as a pseudogene. The CDR3 is 17 residues long. The CDR3 region is CASSLSDGGRSHNEQFF. DNA for the CDR3: TGTGCCAGCAGCCTCTCGGATGGCGGGAGGTCCCACAATGAGCAGTTCTTC.

Worth noting for this clone: The same CDR3 can be traced to other DNA sequences in this sample. This rearrangement joins TRBV5-1 to TRBJ1-3; D not certain. Germline CDR1 SGHRS, CDR2 YFSETQ. CDR3 length: 14 residues. V lost 1 base to trimming and J lost 0 bases, with 5 bases between them. CDR3 sequence reads: CASSLSGSGNTIYF. DNA for the CDR3: TGCGCCAGCAGCTTGTCAGGCTCTGGAAACACCATATATTTT.

The sample holds one count of this clone. V is TRBV14 and J is TRBJ2-5, with D perhaps matching TRBD1 or TRBD2 (5 bases each). The V and J ends lost 3 bases and 7 bases respectively, with 15 bases between them. This CDR3 is built from 14 residues. Looked up from germline, CDR1 is SGHDN and CDR2 is FVKESK. This CDR3 reads CASSQWGTVATQYF. DNA of the CDR3: TGTGCCAGCAGCCAGTGGGGGACGGTAGCGACCCAGTACTTC.

The V and J genes are TRBV2 and TRBJ1-1; 8 bases fit TRBD1. The trim removed 8 bases at V and 2 bases at J, leaving 7 bases unmatched. Germline CDR1 reads SNHLY; CDR2 reads FYNNEI. The CDR3 loop spans 14 amino acids. The DNA of the CDR3 is TGTGCCAGCGGAACGGACAGGGACAACACTGAAGCTTTCTTT. It encodes CASGTDRDNTEAFF.

The V gene is TRBV11-3, the J gene TRBJ2-1; TRBD2 matches at 7 bases. CDR1 is SGHNT and CDR2 is YENEEA in the germline V gene. V shed 5 bases and J 7 bases; nucleotides not matched to a gene: 14. The CDR3 consists of 16 residues. The CDR3 DNA is TGTGCCAGCAGCAACAGCGAGCGGGATCCAACTAATGAGCAGTTCTTC. Translated, it gives CASSNSERDPTNEQFF. Complete variable domain (other parts from reference TRBV11-3 and TRBJ2-1): EAGVVQSPRYKIIEKKQPVAFWCNPISGHNTLYWYLQNLGQGPELLIRYENEEAVDDSQLPKDRFSAERLKGVDSTLKIQPAELGDSAVYLCASSNSERDPTNEQFFGPGTRLTVL.